The T cell receptor beta chain under discussion was sequenced for a study of CD8+ T cells in alopecia areata. Overall study findings and caveats: An increase in clonality over normal scalp was evident in lesional scalp, especially alopecia totalis/universalis. Expanded CD8+ clones among the top 100, as well as scalp clonality, were significantly decreased by tofacitinib. Sequencing of scalp samples also includes resident alphabeta T cells from normal skin.

The CDR3 totals 14 residues. Germline V gene data show CDR1 as SGHAT and CDR2 as FQNNGV. V lost 2 bases, J lost 1 base, and 8 bases lay in between. This clone was observed a single time. What it recognizes is unknown. The treatment was: oral pan-JAK inhibitor, 5-10 mg twice daily. RNA extraction was followed by reverse transcription into cDNA, which acted as the sequencing template. Assay used: immunoSEQ multiplex PCR; TCRdb lists only in-frame clones, some missing. The data show roughly 120,000 clones, with around 50% seen just once and more than 9% held by the top ten. The receptor was derived from a human donor with alopecia areata. The sequencing here drew on CD8+ T cells sorted from blood, taken at week 24, from a patient treated with tofacitinib. The chain recombines TRBV11-2 with TRBJ2-5; D perhaps matches TRBD1 (5 bases). CDR3 sequence reads: CASSLIGAQETQYF. DNA of the CDR3: TGTGCCAGCAGCTTAATTGGGGCCCAAGAGACCCAGTACTTC.